One sample yielded the 30 T cell receptor beta chains listed below, sequenced in a study of T cell responses to AZD1222 COVID-19 vaccine (dated by TCRdb to the early 2020s). Library creation used the immunoSEQ multiplex PCR assay. Held by TCRdb, this immuneACCESS table contains in-frame sequences only and omits some clones. Under half of the omission traces to an unresolved V gene where checked; the cause of the rest is unknown. The sample table records about 200,000 clones; 94% of these occur just once. The top ten hold over 1.5% of the sample. In light of the paper, this sample's time point label describes: about 28 days (+/-7) after the second vaccine dose. Sample treatment or condition, as interpreted from the label and publication: meningococcal conjugate vaccine given as trial control. The material was peripheral blood, obtained 28 days after the second dose of the MenACWY control vaccine. These receptors all come from an adult who received the MenACWY meningococcal vaccine as a control.

The CDR3: CASSHAGTGQKEYF. DNA for the CDR3: TGTGCCAGCAGCCACGCGGGGACCGGCCAAAAGGAGTACTTC. The chain links TRBV7-9 to TRBJ2-4; D might be TRBD2 (6 bases). Germline values: CDR1 SEHNR, CDR2 FQNEAQ (reference sequence). The V gene lost 5 bases and the J gene lost 14 bases, with 22 bases spanning the gap. CDR3 size: 14 residues.

The V call is TRBV6-2 or TRBV6-3, the J call TRBJ2-7, with D tentatively TRBD1 (6 bases). The germline CDR1 and CDR2 sequences are MNHEY and SVGEGT. CDR3 length equals 14 residues. V was cut by 0 bases and J by 3 bases, with 9 bases left in between. The CDR3 spells CASSYSTQGYEQYF. CDR3 bases: TGTGCCAGCAGTTACTCAACACAGGGCTACGAGCAGTACTTC.

V gene TRBV28 combines with J gene TRBJ1-2, with a tentative D call TRBD1 (5 bases). CDR1 MDHEN and CDR2 SYDVKM come from the germline V gene. The V and J ends lost 1 base and 6 bases respectively, with 12 bases between them. The CDR3 loop spans 14 amino acids. The CDR3 coding sequence is TGTGCCAGCAGTTTATTCAGGGCAGAGGATGGCTACACCTTC. This sequence encodes CASSLFRAEDGYTF.

This CDR3 reads CASRPGTGGYNEQFF. The DNA of the CDR3 is TGTGCCAGCAGGCCCGGGACAGGGGGCTACAATGAGCAGTTCTTC. This sequence joins TRBV5-4 and TRBJ2-1; 11 nucleotides match TRBD1. CDR1 and CDR2 from the germline V gene are SGHNT and YYREEE (reference sequence). The V segment lost 5 bases and the J segment 3 bases; nucleotides outside the gene matches: 4. There are 15 residues in the CDR3.

The chain is built from TRBV6-5 and TRBJ2-7; 7 bases are a match to TRBD2. The CDR3 contains 13 residues. Germline-derived CDR1 and CDR2 are MNHEY and SVGAGI. V trimming: 2 bases; J trimming: 2 bases; junction bases outside the gene matches: 0. The CDR3 spells CASSYGTTYEQYF. CDR3 DNA sequence: TGTGCCAGCAGTTACGGGACTACCTACGAGCAGTACTTC.

The V call is TRBV5-1, the J call TRBJ2-5, with D maybe TRBD2 (6 bases). Germline V CDR1 and CDR2: SGHRS, YFSETQ. The CDR3 covers 16 residues. Trimming took 3 bases from V and 7 from J, leaving 22 bases between them. The CDR3, as DNA: TGCGCCAGCAGCTACTCGGCCGACTATAACGGGGGGACCCAGTACTTC. Protein product: CASSYSADYNGGTQYF.

V gene TRBV20-1 combines with J gene TRBJ2-1, with no clear D. Trimming left V 0 bases short and J 9 bases short, with 6 bases between. Germline V CDR1 and CDR2: DFQATT, SNEGSKA (reference sequence). This CDR3 has 11 amino acids. CDR3 in amino acids: CSAREVVEQFF. CDR3 DNA sequence: TGCAGTGCTAGAGAGGTTGTTGAGCAGTTCTTC.

The chain combines TRBV9 with TRBJ2-2; the match to TRBD2 covers 11 bases. With V trimmed by 2 bases and J by 0 bases, 3 bases remained unmatched. Germline CDR1 is SGDLS and CDR2 is YYNGEE. The CDR3 spans 17 residues. CDR3 residues: CASSVGSGGANTGELFF. The CDR3 nucleotides are TGTGCCAGCAGCGTGGGTAGCGGGGGGGCGAACACCGGGGAGCTGTTTTTT.

The rearrangement uses TRBV30 and TRBJ2-2; no clear D gene. The CDR3 has 12 residues. Germline V lookup: CDR1 GTSNPN, CDR2 SVGIG (reference sequence). The V gene lost 0 bases and the J gene lost 6 bases, with 5 bases spanning the gap. This CDR3 reads CAWSVLAGELFF. The DNA of the CDR3 is TGTGCCTGGAGTGTACTGGCCGGGGAGCTGTTTTTT.

J is TRBJ2-5 and V is TRBV5-8, with 7 positions matching TRBD2. The CDR3 contains 18 residues. CDR1 is SGHTS, CDR2 YDEGEE, per germline. With V trimmed by 4 bases and J by 4 bases, 19 bases remained unmatched. CDR3 nucleotide sequence: TGTGCCAGCAGCGCCGGAAATCGGGGGAGGGTTCAGCGAGAGACCCAGTACTTC. Its translation is CASSAGNRGRVQRETQYF.

CDR3 region: CASSTVGVGYGNEKLFF. In DNA, the CDR3 is TGTGCCAGCAGCACCGTGGGGGTCGGCTATGGTAATGAAAAACTGTTTTTT. This rearrangement joins TRBV11-2 to TRBJ1-4; D is possibly TRBD1 (5 bases). Trimming left V 5 bases short and J 4 bases short, with 20 bases between. The CDR3 extends over 17 amino acids. The germline gives CDR1 SGHAT, CDR2 FQNNGV.

The chain combines TRBV7-8 with TRBJ1-2; no reliable D call. Per germline, CDR1 SGHVS and CDR2 FQNEAQ. The CDR3 runs to 15 residues. The germline V and J ends were trimmed by 5 bases and 2 bases, with 15 bases remaining between them. The CDR3 DNA reads TGTGCCAGCAGCACCCGGTTGGAGGCCAACTATGGCTACACCTTC. This codes for CASSTRLEANYGYTF.

The V and J genes are TRBV7-9 and TRBJ1-2, with D possibly TRBD1 on 5 matching bases. Germline V gene sequence: CDR1 SEHNR, CDR2 FQNEAQ (reference sequence). Trimming left V 3 bases short and J 2 bases short, with 10 bases between. The CDR3 length is 14 residues. In nucleotides, the CDR3 is TGTGCCAGCAGCTTCTCTGGGGCCAACTATGGCTACACCTTC. Translated, it gives CASSFSGANYGYTF.

The gene calls are TRBV2 and TRBJ2-7; 12 nucleotides line up with TRBD2. The germline V gene has CDR1 SNHLY and CDR2 FYNNEI. CDR3 length: 16 residues. V trimming: 5 bases; J trimming: 2 bases; junction bases outside the gene matches: 7. CDR3 residues: CASSRRTSGITYEQYF. CDR3 nucleotides: TGTGCCAGCAGTCGAAGGACTAGCGGGATCACCTACGAGCAGTACTTC. Combining the CDR3 with reference TRBV2 and TRBJ2-7 gives the whole variable domain EPEVTQTPSHQVTQMGQEVILRCVPISNHLYFYWYRQILGQKVEFLVSFYNNEISEKSEIFDDQFSVERPDGSNFTLKIRSTKLEDSAMYFCASSRRTSGITYEQYFGPGTRLTVT.

The J gene is TRBJ2-1, the V gene TRBV9; no firm D call. This CDR3 comprises 14 residues. Deletions cut 5 bases from V and 0 bases from J, with 9 bases between. Looked up from germline, CDR1 is SGDLS and CDR2 is YYNGEE. This chain's CDR3 is CASSQTSSYNEQFF. The CDR3, as DNA: TGTGCCAGCAGTCAGACGAGCTCCTACAATGAGCAGTTCTTC.

This chain uses TRBV19 with TRBJ2-3; TRBD1 matches at 7 bases. Germline CDR1 and CDR2: LNHDA and SQIVND (reference sequence). This CDR3 comprises 15 residues. Trimming took 4 bases from V and 1 from J; bases not matched to a gene: 5. As DNA, the CDR3 is TGTGCCAGTAGTAGGGACAGCCCACGCACAGATACGCAGTATTTT. Translated, it gives CASSRDSPRTDTQYF.

The rearrangement uses TRBV27 and TRBJ2-7; tentatively, D is TRBD1 or TRBD2 (5 bases each). CDR3 length: 13 amino acids. In germline, CDR1 is MNHEY, CDR2 SMNVEV (reference sequence). The V gene lost 5 bases and the J gene lost 2 bases, with 10 bases spanning the gap. The CDR3 loop is CASSGDAAYEQYF. The CDR3 DNA sequence: TGTGCCAGCAGTGGGGACGCTGCCTACGAGCAGTACTTC.

J is TRBJ2-3 and V is TRBV3-1 (or the pseudogene TRBV3-2), with 7 bases aligning to TRBD2. CDR3 size: 20 residues. The V gene end was trimmed by 0 bases and the J gene end by 1 base; junction bases not matched to a gene: 16. Per germline, CDR1 LGHDT and CDR2 YNNKEL (reference sequence). DNA of the CDR3: TGTGCCAGCAGCCAAGATCTTCCGTTTCAGGCGGGAGTGGGCACAGATACGCAGTATTTT. It encodes CASSQDLPFQAGVGTDTQYF.

This clone turned up a few times. The chain has TRBV28 and TRBJ2-7, with 8 positions matching TRBD2. The CDR3 runs 13 residues. The V segment lost 7 bases and the J segment 4 bases; nucleotides outside the gene matches: 6. Germline V gene sequence: CDR1 MDHEN, CDR2 SYDVKM. In DNA, the CDR3 is TGTGCCAGCACCCCTAGCGGGTTATACGAGCAGTACTTC. Encoded protein: CASTPSGLYEQYF.

The rearrangement links TRBV2 to TRBJ2-7; 7 bases match TRBD2. CDR1 SNHLY and CDR2 FYNNEI come from the germline V gene. Trimming took 8 bases from V and 9 from J; bases not matched to a gene: 4. The CDR3 runs 10 residues. The CDR3 DNA is TGTGCCAGCGCGGGGGAGGTGCAGTACTTC. This gives the protein CASAGEVQYF.

CDR3 coding DNA: TGTGCCAGCAGCTTAAACAGTTACTACGAGCAGTACTTC. Its protein is CASSLNSYYEQYF. The rearrangement uses TRBV7-2 and TRBJ2-7; D gene unclear. The V gene lost 2 bases and the J gene lost 3 bases, with 8 bases spanning the gap. Germline CDR1 SGHTA, CDR2 FQGNSA. The CDR3 extends over 13 amino acids. The full variable domain, completed using reference TRBV7-2 and TRBJ2-7, is GAGVSQSPSNKVTEKGKDVELRCDPISGHTALYWYRQSLGQGLEFLIYFQGNSAPDKSGLPSDRFSAERTGGSVSTLTIQRTQQEDSAVYLCASSLNSYYEQYFGPGTRLTVT.

The chain recombines TRBV19 with TRBJ2-2; 7 bases are a match to TRBD1. CDR1 LNHDA and CDR2 SQIVND come from the germline V gene (reference sequence). V lost 7 bases and J lost 6; bases outside the gene matches: 2. This CDR3 comprises 12 residues. CDR3 protein: CASIDRAGELFF. DNA for the CDR3: TGTGCCAGTATCGACAGGGCCGGGGAGCTGTTTTTT.

This rearrangement joins TRBV5-4 to TRBJ2-7; 10 bases map to TRBD2. Germline CDR1 is SGHNT and CDR2 is YYREEE (reference sequence). V lost 3 bases, J lost 0 bases, and 3 bases stayed unmatched. This CDR3 is 15 amino acids long. The CDR3 spells CASSSSGSISYEQYF. CDR3 nucleotides: TGTGCCAGCAGCTCTAGCGGGAGTATCTCCTACGAGCAGTACTTC.

This rearrangement joins TRBV7-9 to TRBJ1-1; TRBD1 is a possible D gene (5 bases). The CDR3 has 12 amino acids. Germline V gene data show CDR1 as SEHNR and CDR2 as FQNEAQ (reference sequence). Trimming removed 11 bases from V and 0 bases from J, with 10 bases in between. The CDR3 bases are TGTGCCTTACTGACAGTGAACACTGAAGCTTTCTTT. Protein sequence: CALLTVNTEAFF.

The rearrangement uses TRBV7-2 and TRBJ2-2; no reliable D call. The CDR3 runs 14 residues. The germline V gene has CDR1 SGHTA and CDR2 FQGNSA. The V end lost 1 base, the J end lost 5 bases, and 8 bases lay between the germline ends. CDR3 protein: CASSLGSQTGELFF. CDR3 nucleotide sequence: TGTGCCAGCAGCTTAGGTAGTCAAACCGGGGAGCTGTTTTTT.

J is TRBJ1-1 and V is TRBV7-9, with 7 bases aligning to TRBD1. Germline CDR1 is SEHNR and CDR2 is FQNEAQ (reference sequence). This CDR3 region has 15 residues. V lost 5 bases, J lost 7 bases, and 13 bases stayed unmatched. This CDR3 is CASSEYRGNLNEAFF. CDR3 coding DNA: TGTGCCAGCAGCGAGTACAGGGGCAATCTTAATGAAGCTTTCTTT.

The chain has TRBV28 and TRBJ1-2; D not resolved. Looked up from germline, CDR1 is MDHEN and CDR2 is SYDVKM. The CDR3 is 13 amino acids. Trimming shortened V by 3 bases and J by 8 bases, and 13 bases separated the two germline ends. The CDR3 protein is CASSFNAFLGYTF. Written as DNA, the CDR3 is TGTGCCAGCAGTTTCAATGCCTTTTTAGGCTACACCTTC.

This clone was seen only once. The CDR3 protein is CASSLDPGVQPQHF. The CDR3 coding sequence is TGTGCCAGCAGTTTAGACCCTGGTGTTCAGCCCCAGCATTTT. The rearrangement uses TRBV28 and TRBJ1-5; D remains ambiguous. The germline V gene has CDR1 MDHEN and CDR2 SYDVKM. With 2 bases removed from V and 6 bases from J, the gap between germline ends came to 11 bases. This CDR3 comprises 14 residues.

The chain is built from TRBV5-1 and TRBJ2-2; D is undetermined. Between the trimmed V and J ends, which lost 0 bases and 1 base, there was a span of 10 bases. Germline assignment: CDR1 SGHRS and CDR2 YFSETQ. The CDR3 spans 16 residues. The CDR3 coding sequence is TGCGCCAGCAGCTTGGATGGCATCCTGAACACCGGGGAGCTGTTTTTT. Amino acid sequence: CASSLDGILNTGELFF.

This chain uses TRBV2 with TRBJ1-2; 7 nucleotides agree with TRBD1. Germline V CDR1 and CDR2: SNHLY, FYNNEI. V shed 5 bases, J shed 8 bases, and the junction held 11 bases outside the gene matches. The CDR3 runs to 14 residues. The CDR3: CASSSKEGAKGYTF. The DNA for the CDR3 is TGTGCCAGCAGTTCCAAGGAGGGGGCAAAGGGCTACACCTTC. Looking up the rest from reference TRBV2 and TRBJ1-2 gives the full variable domain: EPEVTQTPSHQVTQMGQEVILRCVPISNHLYFYWYRQILGQKVEFLVSFYNNEISEKSEIFDDQFSVERPDGSNFTLKIRSTKLEDSAMYFCASSSKEGAKGYTFGSGTRLTVV.